A selection of T cell receptor beta chains follows, all from one sample in a study of cytomegalovirus exposure and HLA in healthy donors. Using immunoSEQ multiplex PCR, the repertoire was profiled, and TCRdb retains in-frame clones only, with some absent. The sample carries about 200,000 clones, about 85% recorded once. The sequencing sample was made of PBMCs. All receptors derive from a male donor in good health and CMV-seropositive. Both conserved end residues are part of each CDR3. The D gene is left open where the match is weak.

j_gene	d_gene	v_gene	CDR3aa
TRBJ2-5	TRBD1	TRBV2	CASSESWGQEETQYF
TRBJ2-7	.	TRBV19	CASSPSSGGTSYEQYF
TRBJ2-1	TRBD2	TRBV6-6	CASTKERGSYNEQFF
TRBJ2-1	TRBD2	TRBV11-2	CASSSGRGIHEQFF
TRBJ2-7	.	TRBV7-9	CASSKSYEQYF
TRBJ2-7	TRBD2	TRBV7-2	CASTAGGPGEQYF
TRBJ2-1	.	TRBV5-1	CASSLGGNVHNEQFF
TRBJ1-5	TRBD1	TRBV5-1	CASSRLTGGNQPQHF
TRBJ2-6	.	TRBV29-1	CSVLQVFSRASGANVLTF
TRBJ2-2	.	TRBV19	CASLGSFAGELFF
TRBJ1-4	.	TRBV10-3	CAISGDSPRGTNEKLFF
TRBJ2-1	TRBD2	TRBV7-6	CASSLATLAGGYYNEQFF
TRBJ1-2	TRBD1	TRBV10-2	CASTKGQNYGYTF
TRBJ2-7	TRBD2	TRBV6-5	CASSYGGGSYEQYF
TRBJ1-6	TRBD1	TRBV29-1	CSVRDSSLYNSPLHF
TRBJ2-7	TRBD2	TRBV25-1	CATSKAGVYEQYF
TRBJ1-3	.	TRBV30	CAWTSLSGNTIYF
TRBJ1-2	.	TRBV18	CASSPIEGVTHGYTF
TRBJ1-1	.	TRBV6-1	CASSEINRADTEAFF
TRBJ1-5	.	TRBV19	CASSIGRTDYSNQPQHF
TRBJ2-5	TRBD2	TRBV25-1	CAREAGQETQYF
TRBJ2-5	TRBD1	TRBV15	CATSRDRGLRETQYF
TRBJ2-7	TRBD1	TRBV15	CATSPQIIGGGEQYF
TRBJ1-5	.	TRBV19	CASSIQNSNQPQHF
TRBJ2-7	.	TRBV19	CASSTYKGGGSSPYEQYF
TRBJ2-7	TRBD2	TRBV7-2	CASSATSGGPYEQYF
TRBJ2-5	.	TRBV4-2	CASSQDPVAETQYF
TRBJ2-1	.	TRBV7-9	CASSLAPSEQTWQFF
TRBJ2-7	.	TRBV14	CASSPTRENYEQYF
TRBJ1-1	.	TRBV11-2	CASSTHQGKNSEAFF
TRBJ2-7	.	TRBV2	CASSEADEGYF
TRBJ1-2	TRBD1	TRBV7-8	CASSLAGQSNYGYTF
TRBJ2-3	.	TRBV11-2	CASSLGVEADTQYF
TRBJ1-1	.	TRBV20-1	CSAYEREAFF
TRBJ1-5	.	TRBV5-1	CASSLRTGDQPQHF
TRBJ2-2	.	TRBV12-2	CASAANTGELFF
TRBJ1-1	.	TRBV7-3	CASSLEANTEAFF
TRBJ1-1	.	TRBV25-1	CASSESYREAFF
TRBJ1-1	TRBD1	TRBV19	CASRPQGSNTEAFF
TRBJ1-1	.	TRBV29-1	CRGAAANTEAFF
TRBJ2-3	TRBD2	TRBV9	CASSVAGTSGLDTQYF
TRBJ1-6	TRBD1	TRBV6-5	CASSYKTGGDSPLHF
TRBJ2-3	.	TRBV9	CASSVTPRSGTQYF
TRBJ1-4	.	TRBV7-9	CASGDGGAEKLFF
TRBJ1-4	.	TRBV18	CASSPRGSNEKLFF
TRBJ2-1	.	TRBV27	CASSLSSARGRGNEQFF
TRBJ1-2	.	TRBV7-9	CTSSFQADTFNYGYTF
TRBJ1-1	.	TRBV9	CASSLRQDMNTEAFF
TRBJ2-3	.	TRBV18	CASSPLADTQYF
TRBJ2-7	.	TRBV6-1	CASSDSREQYF
TRBJ2-7	TRBD2	TRBV7-3	CASSLAGGESYEQYF
TRBJ2-1	.	TRBV5-1	CASSFRGSNNEQFF
TRBJ1-2	TRBD1	TRBV7-9	CSSSLGRDRDHYGYTF
TRBJ2-1	.	TRBV29-1	CSSSGLKNSNEQFF
TRBJ1-2	.	TRBV7-3	CASSYLTGGGYTF